The clone carrying this T cell receptor (beta chain) was seen only a few times. The source of the sample is a study of shared clonotypes between healthy human individuals. Every immunoSEQ plate was one replicate of a subset's evenly spread DNA. Assay used: immunoSEQ multiplex PCR; TCRdb lists only in-frame clones, some missing. The sample shows around 700,000 clones, roughly 70% of them seen only once. With 4 bases removed from V and 7 bases from J, the gap between germline ends came to 5 bases. CDR1 is SNHLY, CDR2 FYNNEI, per germline. The CDR3 loop spans 12 amino acids. The sequencing input was memory CD4+ T cells sorted from blood. Subset: CD45RA-negative fraction. The sequence came from a woman in her twenties or thirties in good health. The V and J genes are TRBV2 and TRBJ1-6; D not certain. Written as DNA, the CDR3 is TGTGCCAGCAGTGTGTCGAATTCACCCCTCCACTTT. Protein: CASSVSNSPLHF.